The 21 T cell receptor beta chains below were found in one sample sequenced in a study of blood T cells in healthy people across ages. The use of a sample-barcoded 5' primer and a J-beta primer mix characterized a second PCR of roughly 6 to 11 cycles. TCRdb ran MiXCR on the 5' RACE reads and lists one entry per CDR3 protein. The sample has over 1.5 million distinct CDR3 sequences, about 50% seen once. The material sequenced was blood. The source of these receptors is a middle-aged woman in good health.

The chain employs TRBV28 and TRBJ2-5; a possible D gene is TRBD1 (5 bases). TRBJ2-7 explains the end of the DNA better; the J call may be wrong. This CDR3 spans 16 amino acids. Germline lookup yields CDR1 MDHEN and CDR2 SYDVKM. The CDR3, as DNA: TGTGCCAGCAGCCCTGACAGAAGGGTGGGGACCTACGAGCAGTACTTC. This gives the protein CASSPDRRVGTYEQYF.

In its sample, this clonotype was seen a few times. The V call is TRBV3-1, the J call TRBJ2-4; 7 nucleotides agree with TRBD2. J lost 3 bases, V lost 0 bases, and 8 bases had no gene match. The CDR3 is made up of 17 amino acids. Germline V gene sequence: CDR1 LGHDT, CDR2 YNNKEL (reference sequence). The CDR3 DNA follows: TGTGCCAGCAGCCAAGATCGGGAGCGGGGCCTCAAAAACATTCAGTACTTC. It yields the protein CASSQDRERGLKNIQYF.

CDR3 in amino acids: CSAIAGASSTDTQYF. The CDR3 DNA reads TGCAGTGCTATAGCGGGTGCTTCTAGCACAGATACGCAGTATTTT. This sequence joins TRBV20-1 and TRBJ2-3; TRBD2 aligns across 7 bases. The CDR3 consists of 15 residues. J gave up 0 bases and V 4 bases, and 7 bases lay outside the gene matches. Germline V gives CDR1 DFQATT, CDR2 SNEGSKA (reference sequence).

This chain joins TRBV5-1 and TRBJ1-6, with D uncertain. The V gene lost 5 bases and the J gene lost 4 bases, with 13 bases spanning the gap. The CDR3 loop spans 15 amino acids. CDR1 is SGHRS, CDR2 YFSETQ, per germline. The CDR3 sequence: CASSISDPYNSPLHF. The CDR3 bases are TGCGCCAGCAGTATCTCCGATCCATATAATTCACCCCTCCACTTT.

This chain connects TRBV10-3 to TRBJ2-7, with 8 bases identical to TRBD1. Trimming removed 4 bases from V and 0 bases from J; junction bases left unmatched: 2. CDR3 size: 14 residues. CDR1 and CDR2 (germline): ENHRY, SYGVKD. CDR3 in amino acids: CAISGTGSSYEQYF. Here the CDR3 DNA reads TGTGCCATCAGTGGGACAGGGAGCTCCTACGAGCAGTACTTC.

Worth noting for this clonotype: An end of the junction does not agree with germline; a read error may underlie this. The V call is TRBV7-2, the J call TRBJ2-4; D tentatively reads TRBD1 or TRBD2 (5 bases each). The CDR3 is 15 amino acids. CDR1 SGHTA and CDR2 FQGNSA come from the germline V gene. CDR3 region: CARSLATVAKNIQYF. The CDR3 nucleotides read TGTGCCAGGAGCTTAGCGACAGTAGCCAAAAACATTCAGTACTTC.

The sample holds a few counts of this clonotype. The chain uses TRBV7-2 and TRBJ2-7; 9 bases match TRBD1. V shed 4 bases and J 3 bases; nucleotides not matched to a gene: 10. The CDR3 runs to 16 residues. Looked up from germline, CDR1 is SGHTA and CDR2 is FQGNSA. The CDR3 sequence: CASSSRGGQGVYEQYF. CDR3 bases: TGTGCCAGCAGCTCCCGAGGGGGACAGGGTGTCTACGAGCAGTACTTC.

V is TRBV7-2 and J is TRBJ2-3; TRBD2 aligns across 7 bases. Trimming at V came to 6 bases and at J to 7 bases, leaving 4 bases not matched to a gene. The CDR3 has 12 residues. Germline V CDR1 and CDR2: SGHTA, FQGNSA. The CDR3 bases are TGTGCCAGCAGATCGGGAGGAAATACGCAGTATTTT. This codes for CASRSGGNTQYF.

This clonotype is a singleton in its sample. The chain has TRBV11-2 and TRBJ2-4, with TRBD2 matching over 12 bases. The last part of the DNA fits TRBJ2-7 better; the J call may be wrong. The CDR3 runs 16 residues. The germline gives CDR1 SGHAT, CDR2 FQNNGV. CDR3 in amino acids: CASSLGTSGAQYEQYF. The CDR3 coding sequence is TGTGCCAGCAGCTTAGGGACTAGCGGGGCCCAATACGAGCAGTACTTC.

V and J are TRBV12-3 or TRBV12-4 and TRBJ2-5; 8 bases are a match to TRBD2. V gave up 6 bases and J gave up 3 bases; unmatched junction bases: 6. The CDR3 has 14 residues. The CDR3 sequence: CASRSSGGEETQYF. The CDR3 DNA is TGTGCCAGCAGGTCTTCGGGGGGGGAAGAGACCCAGTACTTC.

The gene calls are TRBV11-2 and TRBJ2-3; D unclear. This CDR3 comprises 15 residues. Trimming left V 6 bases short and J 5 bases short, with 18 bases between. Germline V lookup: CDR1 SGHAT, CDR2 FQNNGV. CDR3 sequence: CASRSVALGRDTQYF. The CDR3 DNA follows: TGTGCCAGCAGGTCGGTTGCGTTGGGAAGAGATACGCAGTATTTT.

Here the CDR3 DNA reads TGTGCCAGCAGCGTAGCAGCCCCCGGCGCTACAAGAGAAGGTCTATATGGCTACACCTTC. This sequence encodes CASSVAAPGATREGLYGYTF. The rearrangement links TRBV9 to TRBJ1-2, with D unresolved. From germline, CDR1 is SGDLS and CDR2 YYNGEE. The ends were cut back, 0 bases at V and 5 bases at J, with 29 bases in the middle. There are 20 residues in the CDR3.

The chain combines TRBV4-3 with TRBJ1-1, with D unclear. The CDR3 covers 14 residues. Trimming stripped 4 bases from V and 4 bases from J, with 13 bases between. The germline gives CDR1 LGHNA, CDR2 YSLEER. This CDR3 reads CASSRDNVGTEAFF. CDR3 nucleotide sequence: TGCGCCAGCAGCCGAGATAACGTTGGCACTGAAGCTTTCTTT.

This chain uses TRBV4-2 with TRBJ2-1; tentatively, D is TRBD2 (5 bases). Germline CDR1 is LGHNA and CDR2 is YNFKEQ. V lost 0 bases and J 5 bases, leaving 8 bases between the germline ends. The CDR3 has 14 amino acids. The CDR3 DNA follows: TGTGCCAGCAGCCAAGAGGAGAGGGACAATGAGCAGTTCTTC. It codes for CASSQEERDNEQFF.

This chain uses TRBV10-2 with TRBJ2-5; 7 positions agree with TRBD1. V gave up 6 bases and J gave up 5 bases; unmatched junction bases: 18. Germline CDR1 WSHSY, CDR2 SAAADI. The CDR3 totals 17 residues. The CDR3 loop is CASSNTLQTGLGETQYF. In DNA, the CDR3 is TGCGCCAGCAGCAATACACTACAGACAGGGCTAGGGGAGACCCAGTACTTC.

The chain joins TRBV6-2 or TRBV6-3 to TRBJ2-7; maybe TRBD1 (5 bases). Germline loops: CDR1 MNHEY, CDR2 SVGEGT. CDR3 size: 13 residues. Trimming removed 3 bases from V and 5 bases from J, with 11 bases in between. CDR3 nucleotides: TGTGCCAGCAGTTATACAGGCTGGAACGAGCAGTACTTC. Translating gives CASSYTGWNEQYF.

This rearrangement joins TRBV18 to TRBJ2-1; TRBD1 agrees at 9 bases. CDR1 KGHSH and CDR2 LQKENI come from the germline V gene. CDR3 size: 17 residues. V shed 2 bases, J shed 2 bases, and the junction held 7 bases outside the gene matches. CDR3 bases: TGTGCCAGCTCACCAGCCGGGACAGGGTGGACCTACAATGAGCAGTTCTTC. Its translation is CASSPAGTGWTYNEQFF.

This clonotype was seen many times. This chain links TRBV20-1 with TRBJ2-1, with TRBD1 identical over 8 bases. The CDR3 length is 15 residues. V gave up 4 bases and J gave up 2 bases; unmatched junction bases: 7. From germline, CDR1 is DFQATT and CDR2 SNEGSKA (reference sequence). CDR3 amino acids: CSATRQGTTYNEQFF. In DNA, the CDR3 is TGCAGTGCTACAAGACAGGGGACAACCTACAATGAGCAGTTCTTC.

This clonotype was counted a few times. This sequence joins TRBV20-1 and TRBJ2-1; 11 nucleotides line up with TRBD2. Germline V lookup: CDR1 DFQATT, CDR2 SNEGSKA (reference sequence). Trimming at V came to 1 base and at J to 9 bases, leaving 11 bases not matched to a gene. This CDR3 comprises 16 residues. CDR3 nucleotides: TGCAGTGCTAGAGCCTCTAGCGGGGGGACCCAGACTGAGCAGTTCTTC. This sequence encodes CSARASSGGTQTEQFF.

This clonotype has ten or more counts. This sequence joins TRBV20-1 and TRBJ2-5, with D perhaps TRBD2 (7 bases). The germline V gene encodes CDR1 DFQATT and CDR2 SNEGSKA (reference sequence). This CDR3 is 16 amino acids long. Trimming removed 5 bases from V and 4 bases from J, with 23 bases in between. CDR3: CSASPGGVRGPETQYF. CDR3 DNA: TGCAGTGCTTCCCCGGGGGGCGTACGGGGGCCAGAGACCCAGTACTTC.

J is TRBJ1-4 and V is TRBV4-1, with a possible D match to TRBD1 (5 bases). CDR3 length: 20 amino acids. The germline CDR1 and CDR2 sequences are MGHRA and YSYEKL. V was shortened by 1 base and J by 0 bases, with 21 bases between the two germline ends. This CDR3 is CASSQVKGAKANPTNEKLFF. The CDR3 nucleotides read TGCGCCAGCAGCCAAGTTAAAGGGGCAAAGGCTAATCCAACTAATGAAAAACTGTTTTTT.